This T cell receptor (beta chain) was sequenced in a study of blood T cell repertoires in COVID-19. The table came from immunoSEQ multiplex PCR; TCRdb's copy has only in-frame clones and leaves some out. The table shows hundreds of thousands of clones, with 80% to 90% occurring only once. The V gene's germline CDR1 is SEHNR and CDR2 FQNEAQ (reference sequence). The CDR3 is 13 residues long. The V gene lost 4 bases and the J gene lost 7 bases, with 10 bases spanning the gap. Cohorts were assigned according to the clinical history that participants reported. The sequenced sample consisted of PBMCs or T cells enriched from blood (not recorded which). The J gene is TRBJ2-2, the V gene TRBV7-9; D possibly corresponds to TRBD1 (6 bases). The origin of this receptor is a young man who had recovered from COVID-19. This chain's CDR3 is CASSSQGFGELFF. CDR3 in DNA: TGTGCCAGCAGCTCACAGGGTTTCGGGGAGCTGTTTTTT.